The present T cell receptor beta chain was sequenced within a study of cytomegalovirus exposure and HLA in healthy donors. With 60 Vbeta and 13 Jbeta primers, the PCR was carried out. Profiling relied on immunoSEQ multiplex PCR, and the TCRdb table lists in-frame clones only, not all of them. The sample holds under 150,000 clones; roughly 70% are singletons and the top ten take around 2%. The CDR3 is made up of 18 amino acids. Germline CDR1 and CDR2: SGHNT and YYREEE (reference sequence). Trimming removed 6 bases at V and 0 bases at J, with 19 bases between. The sequenced material came from PBMCs. This chain joins TRBV5-4 and TRBJ2-6, with D perhaps matching TRBD2 (5 bases). The receptor comes from a woman aged 40 to 50 in good health and CMV-seronegative. CDR3 protein: CASTPGSSGGSGANVLTF. CDR3 nucleotide sequence: TGTGCCAGCACGCCGGGATCTAGTGGAGGCTCTGGGGCCAACGTCCTGACTTTC.